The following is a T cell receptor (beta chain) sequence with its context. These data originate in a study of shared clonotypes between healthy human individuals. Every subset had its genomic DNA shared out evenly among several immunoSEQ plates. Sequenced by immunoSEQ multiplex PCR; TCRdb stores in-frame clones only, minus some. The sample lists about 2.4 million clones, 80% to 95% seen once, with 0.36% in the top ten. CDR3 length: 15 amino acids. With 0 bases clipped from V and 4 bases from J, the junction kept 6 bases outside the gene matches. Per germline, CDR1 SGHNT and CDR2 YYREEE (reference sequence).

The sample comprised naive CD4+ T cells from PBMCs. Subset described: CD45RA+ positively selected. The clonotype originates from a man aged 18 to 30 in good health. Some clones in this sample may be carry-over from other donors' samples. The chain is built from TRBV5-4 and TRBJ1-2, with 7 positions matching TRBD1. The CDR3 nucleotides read TGTGCCAGCAGCTTGGCCGTAGACAGGGCCTATGGCTACACCTTC. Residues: CASSLAVDRAYGYTF.